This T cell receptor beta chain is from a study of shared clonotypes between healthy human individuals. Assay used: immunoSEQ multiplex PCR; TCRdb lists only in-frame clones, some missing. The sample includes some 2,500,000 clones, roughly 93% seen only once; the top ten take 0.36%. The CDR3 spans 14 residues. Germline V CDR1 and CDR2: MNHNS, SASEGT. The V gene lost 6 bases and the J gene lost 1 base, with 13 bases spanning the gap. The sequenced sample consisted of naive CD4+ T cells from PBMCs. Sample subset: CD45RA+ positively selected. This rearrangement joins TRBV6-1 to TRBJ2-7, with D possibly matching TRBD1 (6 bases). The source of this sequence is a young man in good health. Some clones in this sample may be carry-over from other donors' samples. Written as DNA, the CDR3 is TGTGCCAGCAGCGTTGACAGGTTGTCCTACGAGCAGTACTTC. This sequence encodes CASSVDRLSYEQYF.